Detailed here is one T cell receptor beta chain. At least ten counts were recorded for this clonotype. The target of this receptor is not known. No base-level quality is on record; no much larger clone is a single base apart. This entry comes from a study of low-dose radiotherapy and immunotherapy resistance in tumors (dated by TCRdb to between 2022 and 2023). Describing the broader study: In Cohort 1, each fraction delivered 0.5 Gy every 2 weeks, and the prescribed total PTV dose was 6.5 Gy. Patients in Cohort 2 were given 1 Gy per fraction every two weeks, for a total of 13 Gy across 26 weeks. Nivolumab and ipilimumab were both given intravenously, with nivolumab at a 240 mg flat dose every two weeks and ipilimumab at 1 mg/kg every six weeks. Cyclophosphamide 200 mg/m2 was given intravenously every two weeks, one day before each radiation and immunotherapy administration. Patients took aspirin 300 mg orally once daily for four cycles, starting on cycle 1 day 1. The trial did not randomize participants into treatment groups. Eight patients were included in the translational analysis: three from the first dose cohort and the first five from the second dose cohort.

What the time point label conveys for this sample: before trial treatment. Donors were enrolled in RACIN, a single-arm phase I dose-escalation trial in which nivolumab, ipilimumab, aspirin, low-dose cyclophosphamide and low-dose radiotherapy were combined. Patients were eligible if they had advanced solid tumors that were TIL-negative. The germline V gene (reference sequence) supplies CDR1 LNHDA and CDR2 SQIVND. Trimming removed 7 bases from V and 8 bases from J, leaving 14 bases between the germline ends. The CDR3 measures 12 amino acids from cysteine to phenylalanine. Only the CDR3 portion is preserved as DNA: 36 bases, with reading frame beginning at the first base. The listed sequencing device is Illumina HiSeq 2500. First-strand cDNA was synthesized with Superscript III and a set of TRAV- and TRBV-specific primers, covering both TCRalpha and TCRbeta chains. TCRs were amplified with Phusion for around 18 PCR cycles using a constant-region primer together with the adapter attached to the V primers. The MessageAmp II aRNA Amplification Kit was used to amplify the isolated mRNA, with in vitro transcription run for 16 hours at 37 degrees C. mRNA for TCR sequencing was isolated with the Dynabeads mRNA DIRECT Purification Kit. Indexed Illumina adapters were added in a second roughly 25-cycle Phusion PCR, and the resulting products were purified with AMPure XP beads. The original pipeline was this. Using custom Perl scripts, TCR sequences encoding the same protein were pooled, out-of-frame sequences were removed, and the abundance of each clonotype was computed. TCR sequences supported by only a single read were excluded from analysis. Among the metrics used to describe the repertoires were Shannon entropy, Gini index, clonality, richness, and the frequency of TCRs shared between repertoires. The public sequencing data were trimmed at Q25 with fastp and processed into clonotypes with MiXCR by TCRdb, which kept only in-frame beta chains. Merged by CDR3 protein, the rows form single entries marked with the most common genes and DNA. The V and J calls, along with clone size, are taken from TCRdb and not from the paper's own processing. The sample table contains tens of thousands of distinct CDR3 sequences; only one count was recorded for less than 25% of them. The ten largest make up 5.7% of the sample.

The V and J segments used are TRBV19 and TRBJ1-1, with TRBD1 perhaps the D gene, on 5 matching bases. The sequence was obtained from a male donor with prostate cancer. The sequenced sample was PBMCs, obtained before treatment. The DNA sequence reads TGTGCCAGTACAAACTTCAGGGTGGAAGCTTTCTTT. It translates to CASTNFRVEAFF.